These 11 T cell receptor beta chains originate from one sample sequenced in a study of OX40 agonist ivuxolimab in advanced cancers. The library was generated by the immunoSEQ multiplex PCR assay. This is the immuneACCESS table as TCRdb keeps it, with only in-frame sequences that have V and J called. A part of the clones is gone; compared with another copy, unresolved V genes explain less than half, and the rest is unexplained. Counted in this sample were fewer than 80,000 clones; 80% to 90% of them appeared once. The ten largest clones capture around 6.9% of the sample. The sample consisted of CD4+ or CD8+ T cells sorted from blood, taken in a trial of the OX40 agonist ivuxolimab. Every receptor here comes from an adult with an advanced solid tumor such as melanoma, head and neck, liver or kidney cancer.

This clone turned up a few times. The rearrangement links TRBV4-3 to TRBJ1-5; possible D gene TRBD1, 5 bases. Germline V lookup: CDR1 LGHNA, CDR2 YSLEER. The CDR3 runs 14 residues. V was clipped by 0 bases and J by 6 bases, with 9 bases between them. CDR3 coding DNA: TGCGCCAGCAGCCAAGATTTGGGGGGTCAGCCCCAGCATTTT. Its protein product is CASSQDLGGQPQHF.

The chain is built from TRBV9 and TRBJ2-7; D unclear. The V gene lost 3 bases and the J gene lost 7 bases, with 17 bases spanning the gap. The CDR3 is 14 amino acids. Germline V CDR1 and CDR2: SGDLS, YYNGEE. The CDR3: CASSASFFGTEQYF. CDR3 bases: TGTGCCAGCAGCGCTAGTTTTTTTGGAACAGAGCAGTACTTC.

The chain combines TRBV28 with TRBJ2-1; tentatively, D is TRBD1 or TRBD2 (5 bases each). The ends were cut back, 2 bases at V and 0 bases at J, with 11 bases in the middle. CDR1 and CDR2 (germline): MDHEN, SYDVKM. The CDR3 runs 16 residues. The CDR3 sequence: CASSLERGSSYNEQFF. CDR3 DNA sequence: TGTGCCAGCAGTTTAGAGAGGGGAAGCTCCTACAATGAGCAGTTCTTC.

The chain is built from TRBV19 and TRBJ2-3, with D unclear. The CDR3 is made up of 11 amino acids. CDR1 and CDR2 from the germline V gene are LNHDA and SQIVND (reference sequence). V was pared by 4 bases and J by 6 bases, with 5 bases between. In nucleotides, the CDR3 is TGTGCCAGTAGTACCGAGGATACGCAGTATTTT. It codes for CASSTEDTQYF.

The chain carries TRBV15 and TRBJ2-1, with D possibly being TRBD2 (6 bases). V was trimmed by 3 bases and J by 0 bases, leaving 6 bases between them. Looked up from germline, CDR1 is LNHNV and CDR2 is YYDKDF (reference sequence). The CDR3 is made up of 14 amino acids. CDR3: CATSREGSYNEQFF. The CDR3 coding sequence is TGTGCCACCAGCAGGGAGGGCTCCTACAATGAGCAGTTCTTC.

The chain uses TRBV7-2 and TRBJ2-1, with 9 bases aligning to TRBD2. Germline V gene lookup returns CDR1 SGHTA and CDR2 FQGNSA. J was trimmed by 10 bases and V by 0 bases; bases with no gene match: 13. This CDR3 contains 17 residues. CDR3 nucleotides: TGTGCCAGCAGCTTAGCGGAGGGTAGCGGGAGAGGCCGGGAGCAGTTCTTC. Encoded protein: CASSLAEGSGRGREQFF.

The chain employs TRBV28 and TRBJ1-5; the D gene is possibly TRBD1 (6 bases). Germline loops: CDR1 MDHEN, CDR2 SYDVKM. The CDR3 is 15 residues long. V was trimmed by 6 bases and J by 3 bases, leaving 15 bases between them. Here the CDR3 reads CASRAKGDINQPQHF. In nucleotides, the CDR3 is TGTGCCAGCAGAGCAAAGGGGGATATCAATCAGCCCCAGCATTTT. Supplemented by reference TRBV28 and TRBJ1-5, the full variable domain reads DVKVTQSSRYLVKRTGEKVFLECVQDMDHENMFWYRQDPGLGLRLIYFSYDVKMKEKGDIPEGYSVSREKKERFSLILESASTNQTSMYLCASRAKGDINQPQHFGDGTRLSIL.

This chain links TRBV6-1 with TRBJ1-1; D possibly corresponds to TRBD1 (5 bases). The CDR3 has 14 residues. Deletions cut 3 bases from V and 3 bases from J, with 11 bases between. CDR1 MNHNS and CDR2 SASEGT come from the germline V gene. In nucleotides, the CDR3 is TGTGCCAGCAGTGAGGGTCCAGGGCACACTGAAGCTTTCTTT. This codes for CASSEGPGHTEAFF.

The rearrangement joins TRBV9 to TRBJ1-1; D gene uncertain. V was cut by 3 bases and J by 1 base, with 7 bases left in between. This CDR3 has 13 residues. Germline V CDR1 and CDR2: SGDLS, YYNGEE. CDR3 amino acids: CASSADGNTEAFF. CDR3 DNA sequence: TGTGCCAGCAGCGCCGACGGGAACACTGAAGCTTTCTTT.

This chain joins TRBV6-5 and TRBJ1-1; 7 bases are a match to TRBD1. Per the germline V gene, CDR1 is MNHEY and CDR2 is SVGAGI. This CDR3 has 13 residues. Trimming cost V 2 bases and J 7 bases; bases outside gene matches: 4. The CDR3 here is CASSYETGLEAFF. The CDR3 coding sequence is TGTGCCAGCAGTTACGAGACAGGGCTTGAAGCTTTCTTT.

The chain is built from TRBV29-1 and TRBJ2-2; the match to TRBD1 covers 10 bases. The CDR3 spans 16 residues. Losses at the gene ends were 2 bases for V and 4 bases for J; bases not matched to a gene: 7. Germline-derived CDR1 and CDR2 are SQVTM and ANQGSEA. The CDR3 is CSVETPGQGPTGELFF. The DNA for the CDR3 is TGCAGCGTTGAAACTCCGGGACAGGGGCCCACCGGGGAGCTGTTTTTT.